The sequence of this T cell receptor (beta chain) was determined in a study of T cell responses to AZD1222 COVID-19 vaccine (TCRdb year 2021). The study in broad terms: A total of about 250 trial participants underwent TCR sequencing, of whom roughly 210 had received two doses of AZD1222 and 26 had received two doses of the MenACWY control vaccine. Trial participants were enrolled by age into 18-55, 56-69 and 70-plus year subgroups, with about 150, 28 and 57 TCR-sequenced participants respectively.

The CDR3 regions of human TCRbeta chains were analyzed by immunosequencing. As for how the authors treated the data: TCRs in the repertoires were matched against a reference library of SARS-CoV-2-specific TCRs that had been generated with the MIRA antigen-specificity platform. Breadth meant the fraction of unique TCRs that were SARS-CoV-2-associated, whereas depth meant the fraction of total T cells that were SARS-CoV-2-associated. Each spike-specific TCR was assigned to its reactive spike region and to a CD4 or CD8 class using the MIRA data. Log10-transformed breadth and depth values were compared by one-way ANOVA with Sidak's multiple comparisons tests. The table comes from immuneACCESS by way of TCRdb, which keeps in-frame sequences with V and J called. Part of the clones is missing from these tables; in studies checked, under half for an unresolved V gene and the rest for unknown reasons. V and J calls and clone size are as listed in that table; D and trimming were resolved from the DNA. The sample table lists around 96,000 clones, approximately 86% of them with a count of one. 5.6% of the sample rests with the top ten.

Counted from cysteine to phenylalanine, this CDR3 has 14 amino acids. Only the CDR3 part of the read is kept: 42 bases, read in frame from the first base. The V and J ends are trimmed by 3 bases and 5 bases, leaving 11 bases between them. Per the germline V gene (reference sequence), LNHDA is the CDR1 and SQIVND is the CDR2. The time point label, as the study defines it: about 28 days (+/-7) after the second vaccine dose. AZD1222 recipients with second doses at about 4 weeks or about 12 weeks were pooled, because spike-specific TCR depth and breadth did not differ between schedules. Samples from vaccinated people were obtained from the UK trials COV001 and COV002, which included a single-blind randomized controlled phase 2/3 trial of AZD1222 (ChAdOx1 nCoV-19) in healthy adults. For TCRbeta chain sequencing, PBMC samples were collected from trial participants at day 0 and at day 28 after the second dose.

Worth noting for this clone: The antigen it binds to is not known. One base away there is no much larger clone; base qualities are not given.

What the work shows at the level of the full study, not this receptor alone: A significant rise in spike-specific TCR breadth and depth was observed after two AZD1222 doses relative to day 0 and relative to MenACWY recipients. The 56-69-year group was small, and its depth increase did not reach significance, likely because of low power. Because no day 14 peak-response samples were available, the repertoires could be characterized only after the peak T cell response. Reportedly, close to half of the unique spike-specific TCRs recognized epitopes lying outside the regions that are mutated in the B.1.351 and B.1.1.7 variants. Conclusions about previously exposed vaccinees are limited because only a handful of AZD1222 recipients were SARS-CoV-2 seropositive at baseline. The vaccine-associated CD4 TCRs covered the entire spike protein, and the dominant responses fell in regions 160-218 and 743-854. Participants were mostly white British and included more females than males, and it was suggested by the authors that clonal diversity may have been underestimated.

The rearranged segments are TRBV19 and TRBJ1-5; TRBD1 is perhaps the D gene, given 5 matching bases. This material consisted of peripheral blood, taken 28 days after the second AZD1222 dose. This receptor was obtained from an adult who received the AZD1222 COVID-19 vaccine. The CDR3 reads as follows: CASSIYSRDQPQHF. The nucleotide sequence reads as follows: TGTGCCAGTAGTATTTACTCCAGGGATCAGCCCCAGCATTTT.